The entry that follows covers one T cell receptor beta chain sequence. Its cognate antigen is unknown. Trimming removed 3 bases from V and 5 bases from J; junction bases left unmatched: 6. The CDR3 length is 14 residues. Germline lookup yields CDR1 SGHDN and CDR2 FVKESK. This table comes from immunoSEQ multiplex PCR, and its TCRdb copy is limited to in-frame clones, with some not included. Here the sample spans about 20,000 clones, around 85% being singletons. The data stem from a study of lymphopenia after photon versus proton radiotherapy. The study, taken as a whole, reports: Oligoclonal CD8+ Temra expansion after nadir drove photon patients' diversity drop.

The receptor was derived from a man in his 70s with pancreatic cancer. The V gene is TRBV14, the J gene TRBJ2-5; TRBD2 aligns across 7 bases. Source: peripheral blood, taken from a patient treated with proton-based radiotherapy. Here the CDR3 reads CASSHTSAGETQYF. Here the CDR3 DNA reads TGTGCCAGCAGCCACACTAGCGCGGGGGAGACCCAGTACTTC.